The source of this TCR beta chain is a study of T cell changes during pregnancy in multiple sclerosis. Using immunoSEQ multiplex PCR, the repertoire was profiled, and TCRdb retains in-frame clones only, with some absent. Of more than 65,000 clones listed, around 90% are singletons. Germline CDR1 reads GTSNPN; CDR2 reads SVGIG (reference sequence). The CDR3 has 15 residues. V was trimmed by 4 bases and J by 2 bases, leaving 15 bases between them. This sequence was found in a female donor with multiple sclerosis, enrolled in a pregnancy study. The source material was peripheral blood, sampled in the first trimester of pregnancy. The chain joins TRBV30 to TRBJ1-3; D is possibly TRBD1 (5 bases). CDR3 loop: CAWKTATGPGNTIYF. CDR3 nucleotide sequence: TGTGCCTGGAAGACAGCCACGGGCCCTGGAAACACCATATATTTT.